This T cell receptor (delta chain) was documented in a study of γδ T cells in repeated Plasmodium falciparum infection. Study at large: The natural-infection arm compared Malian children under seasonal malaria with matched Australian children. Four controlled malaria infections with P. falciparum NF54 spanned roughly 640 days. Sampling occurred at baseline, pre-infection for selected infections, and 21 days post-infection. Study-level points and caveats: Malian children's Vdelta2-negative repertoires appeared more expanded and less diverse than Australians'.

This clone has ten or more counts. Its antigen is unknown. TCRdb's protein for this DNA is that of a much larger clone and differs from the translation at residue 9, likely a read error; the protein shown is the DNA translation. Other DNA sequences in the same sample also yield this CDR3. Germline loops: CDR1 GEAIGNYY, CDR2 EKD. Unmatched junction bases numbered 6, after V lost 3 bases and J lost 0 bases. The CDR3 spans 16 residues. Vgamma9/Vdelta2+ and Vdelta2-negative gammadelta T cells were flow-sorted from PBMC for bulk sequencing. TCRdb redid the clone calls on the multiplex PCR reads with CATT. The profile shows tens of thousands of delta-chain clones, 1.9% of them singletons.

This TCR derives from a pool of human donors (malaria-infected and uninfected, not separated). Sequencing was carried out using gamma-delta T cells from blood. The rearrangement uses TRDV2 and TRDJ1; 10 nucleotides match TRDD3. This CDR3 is CACDLLGDGYTDKLIF. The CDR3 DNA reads TGTGCCTGTGACTTACTGGGGGATGGGTACACCGATAAACTCATCTTT.